This is a list of T cell receptor beta chains from one sample in a study of CD8+ T cells in alopecia areata. Sequenced by immunoSEQ multiplex PCR; TCRdb stores in-frame clones only, minus some. The profile shows 110,000 to 150,000 clones, less than 65% of them singletons. What was sequenced was CD8+ T cells sorted from blood. The source of these receptors is a human donor in good health. Each CDR3 is given with its conserved first and last residue. D genes are given only for firm matches. Size values are once, few and many counts, or a class for expanded clones, and some rows have none.

j_gene: TRBJ1-1; v_gene: TRBV4-1; abundance: NA; d_gene: NA; CDR3nt: TGCGCCAGCAGCCAGGTCTTGGGGGCAGATACTGAAGCTTTCTTT; CDR3aa: CASSQVLGADTEAFF
j_gene: TRBJ2-5; v_gene: TRBV15; abundance: NA; d_gene: NA; CDR3nt: TGTGCCACCAGCAGAGTGGTAGTTGCGGGAATAGGGGAGACCCAGTACTTC; CDR3aa: CATSRVVVAGIGETQYF
j_gene: TRBJ2-2; v_gene: TRBV29-1; abundance: few; d_gene: NA; CDR3nt: TGCAGCGTTGCCCCCACCGGGGAGCTGTTTTTT; CDR3aa: CSVAPTGELFF
j_gene: TRBJ1-2; v_gene: TRBV5-6; abundance: NA; d_gene: NA; CDR3nt: TGTGCCAGCAGCGGTAGCAGGGGTCTACACTATGGCTACACCTTC; CDR3aa: CASSGSRGLHYGYTF
j_gene: TRBJ2-7; v_gene: TRBV25-1; abundance: NA; d_gene: NA; CDR3nt: TGTGCCAGTGGTTTCGGCAGCGCCTACGAGCAGTACTTC; CDR3aa: CASGFGSAYEQYF
j_gene: TRBJ1-5; v_gene: TRBV2; abundance: once; d_gene: TRBD1; CDR3nt: TGTGCCAGCAGACCGGGACAGGCCTTCAATCAGCCCCAGCATTTT; CDR3aa: CASRPGQAFNQPQHF
j_gene: TRBJ1-1; v_gene: TRBV10-2; abundance: NA; d_gene: NA; CDR3nt: TGCGCCAGTAACGGGGGGTTGGGTGAAGCTTTCTTT; CDR3aa: CASNGGLGEAFF
j_gene: TRBJ2-3; v_gene: TRBV12-5; abundance: once; d_gene: NA; CDR3nt: TGTGCTAGTGGTTCATCGGGTCTAAGCACAGATACGCAGTATTTT; CDR3aa: CASGSSGLSTDTQYF
j_gene: TRBJ1-5; v_gene: TRBV27; abundance: NA; d_gene: NA; CDR3nt: TGTGCCAGCGGAGTCGGAGACAGGAATCAGCCCCAGCATTTT; CDR3aa: CASGVGDRNQPQHF
j_gene: TRBJ1-5; v_gene: TRBV19; abundance: NA; d_gene: TRBD1; CDR3nt: TGTGCCAGCGGGACAGACTTCTATCAGCCCCAGCATTTT; CDR3aa: CASGTDFYQPQHF
j_gene: TRBJ1-1; v_gene: TRBV6-5; abundance: NA; d_gene: NA; CDR3nt: TGTGCCAGCACCCCCAGGGGCAGGGGTACCACTGAAGCTTTCTTT; CDR3aa: CASTPRGRGTTEAFF
j_gene: TRBJ2-5; v_gene: TRBV7-8; abundance: few; d_gene: NA; CDR3nt: TGTGCCAGCAGCTTAGTGGGCCAGGACCAAGAGACCCAGTACTTC; CDR3aa: CASSLVGQDQETQYF
j_gene: TRBJ2-2; v_gene: TRBV2; abundance: few; d_gene: NA; CDR3nt: TGTGCCAGCAAAGAGGGATGGTACACCGGGGAGCTGTTTTTT; CDR3aa: CASKEGWYTGELFF
j_gene: TRBJ2-1; v_gene: TRBV29-1; abundance: NA; d_gene: NA; CDR3nt: TGCAGCCCCCTGGCCCTAGCATGGGGCTCTAGAGAGCAGTTCTTC; CDR3aa: CSPLALAWGSREQFF
j_gene: TRBJ2-1; v_gene: TRBV27; abundance: NA; d_gene: NA; CDR3nt: TGTGCCAGCAGTCCAAGCGGGTACCACAATGAGCAGTTCTTC; CDR3aa: CASSPSGYHNEQFF
j_gene: TRBJ2-1; v_gene: TRBV25-1; abundance: NA; d_gene: TRBD2; CDR3nt: TGTGCCAGCAGTGAATTGACTAGCGGGAGTAATGAGCAGTTCTTC; CDR3aa: CASSELTSGSNEQFF
j_gene: TRBJ2-1; v_gene: TRBV7-9; abundance: NA; d_gene: NA; CDR3nt: TGTGCCAGCAGCCCAATAGGGAGCTCCTACAATGAGCAGTTCTTC; CDR3aa: CASSPIGSSYNEQFF
j_gene: TRBJ2-1; v_gene: TRBV28; abundance: NA; d_gene: NA; CDR3nt: TGTGCCAGCAGTTCCCAGGGGAGGAATGAGCAGTTCTTC; CDR3aa: CASSSQGRNEQFF
j_gene: TRBJ2-7; v_gene: TRBV6-1; abundance: NA; d_gene: NA; CDR3nt: TGTGCCAGCAGTGACACCGACGAGCAGTACTTC; CDR3aa: CASSDTDEQYF
j_gene: TRBJ2-3; v_gene: TRBV7-3; abundance: NA; d_gene: NA; CDR3nt: TGTGCCAGCAGCTTATCTAGCGCTTTTTGGGATACGCAGTATTTT; CDR3aa: CASSLSSAFWDTQYF
j_gene: TRBJ2-1; v_gene: TRBV5-1; abundance: few; d_gene: NA; CDR3nt: TGCGCCAGCAGCTTGGGACCGGGGCCGGCCTACAATGAGCAGTTCTTC; CDR3aa: CASSLGPGPAYNEQFF
j_gene: TRBJ2-1; v_gene: TRBV28; abundance: few; d_gene: NA; CDR3nt: TGTGCCAGCAGTTCATTTATCAATGAGCAGTTCTTC; CDR3aa: CASSSFINEQFF
j_gene: TRBJ1-1; v_gene: TRBV5-6; abundance: NA; d_gene: TRBD1; CDR3nt: TGTGCCAGCAGCTTGTTCTCAGGGGGCGAAACTGAAGCTTTCTTT; CDR3aa: CASSLFSGGETEAFF
j_gene: TRBJ2-1; v_gene: TRBV5-1; abundance: NA; d_gene: NA; CDR3nt: TGCGCCAGCAGCTTGGCCGGGAGAGGCCCCTACAATGAGCAGTTCTTC; CDR3aa: CASSLAGRGPYNEQFF
j_gene: TRBJ2-3; v_gene: TRBV4-1; abundance: NA; d_gene: NA; CDR3nt: TGCGCCAGCAGCCCAGAGAGCGGAACAGAAGATACGCAGTATTTT; CDR3aa: CASSPESGTEDTQYF
j_gene: TRBJ2-3; v_gene: TRBV2; abundance: few; d_gene: TRBD2; CDR3nt: TGTGCCAGCAGCCAAGGGCTAGCGGGCACAGATACGCAGTATTTT; CDR3aa: CASSQGLAGTDTQYF
j_gene: TRBJ1-1; v_gene: TRBV6-1; abundance: NA; d_gene: TRBD1; CDR3nt: TGTGCCAGCAGTGAGTTGGGACAGGGGGCAACTGAAGCTTTCTTT; CDR3aa: CASSELGQGATEAFF
j_gene: TRBJ1-1; v_gene: TRBV5-6; abundance: NA; d_gene: TRBD1; CDR3nt: TGTGCCAGCAGCTTAGGGGGCGGTAGGGCTGAAGCTTTCTTT; CDR3aa: CASSLGGGRAEAFF
j_gene: TRBJ2-5; v_gene: TRBV5-4; abundance: NA; d_gene: NA; CDR3nt: TGTGCCAGCAGCCTTAGGATGGAGCGGCAAGAGACCCAGTACTTC; CDR3aa: CASSLRMERQETQYF
j_gene: TRBJ2-1; v_gene: TRBV2; abundance: NA; d_gene: NA; CDR3nt: TGTGCCAGCAGTCCCTCATGGCATGAGCAGTTCTTC; CDR3aa: CASSPSWHEQFF
j_gene: TRBJ2-3; v_gene: TRBV4-2; abundance: NA; d_gene: TRBD2; CDR3nt: TGTGCCAGCAGCCCTGGACTAGCGCACGAATTTAGCACAGATACGCAGTATTTT; CDR3aa: CASSPGLAHEFSTDTQYF
j_gene: TRBJ1-2; v_gene: TRBV29-1; abundance: NA; d_gene: NA; CDR3nt: TGCAGCGTTGATTTTATGGGTCGGGTGAGCGGCTACACCTTC; CDR3aa: CSVDFMGRVSGYTF
j_gene: TRBJ2-7; v_gene: TRBV12-5; abundance: once; d_gene: TRBD1; CDR3nt: TGTGCTAGTGGTTTTTTCTGGGACAGGCCCTACGAGCAGTACTTC; CDR3aa: CASGFFWDRPYEQYF
j_gene: TRBJ1-4; v_gene: TRBV29-1; abundance: NA; d_gene: NA; CDR3nt: TGCAGCGTTGCCCTCCGGGGGGAGGTCCATGAAAAACTGTTTTTT; CDR3aa: CSVALRGEVHEKLFF